The present T cell receptor beta chain was sequenced within a study of shared clonotypes between healthy human individuals. Study-wide background: Plates per donor: three CD4 naive, three CD4 memory, two CD8 naive, one CD8 memory.

As handled by the study authors: ImmunoSEQ junction-only sequences lacked quality scores, so their filtering differed. Clones were read by immunoSEQ multiplex PCR, and TCRdb kept only the in-frame ones, dropping some. From that table come the V and J calls and clone size; the DNA was used to work out D and trimming. This table holds some 2 million clones, 85% to 95% found once. In regard to this clone: No antigen is known for it.

Notes on the study in general: Donor scarcity curtailed the genetic and exposure-history diversity represented herein.

The CDR3 consists of 14 residues. The ends were cut back, 0 bases at V and 6 bases at J, with 13 bases in the middle. Germline V gives CDR1 SGHRS, CDR2 YFSETQ. The receptor was derived from a man aged 18 to 30 in good health. V gene TRBV5-1 combines with J gene TRBJ2-7, with D possibly being TRBD1 (7 bases). The sequenced material came from naive CD4+ T cells sorted from blood. Subset defined: CD45RA+ positively selected. The CDR3 region has the DNA TGCGCCAGCAGCTTGGGGAGACAGGGACTCGAGCAGTACTTC. Its translation is CASSLGRQGLEQYF. The complete variable domain, with remaining parts taken from reference TRBV5-1 and TRBJ2-7, reads KAGVTQTPRYLIKTRGQQVTLSCSPISGHRSVSWYQQTPGQGLQFLFEYFSETQRNKGNFPGRFSGRQFSNSRSEMNVSTLELGDSALYLCASSLGRQGLEQYFGPGTRLTVT.